Here is one TCR beta chain with its context. The authors used template switching to add a universal primer site and gave cDNA unique molecular identifiers. TCRdb reanalysed the 5' RACE reads using MiXCR and keeps one entry per CDR3 protein. This sample has 1.5 million or so distinct CDR3 sequences, with around a third found just once. This record comes from a study of identical twins. Trimming cost V 4 bases and J 0 bases; bases outside gene matches: 8. Germline V lookup: CDR1 DFQATT, CDR2 SNEGSKA (reference sequence). The CDR3 has 17 residues. The J gene is TRBJ2-3, the V gene TRBV20-1, with 12 nucleotides matching TRBD2. Sequenced sample: cord blood. This sequence was found in a newborn girl in good health. Written as DNA, the CDR3 is TGCAGTGCTAAACTAGCGGGGGGCCCCAAAAGCACAGATACGCAGTATTTT. Its translation: CSAKLAGGPKSTDTQYF.